The 27 T cell receptor beta chains listed next were all sequenced from one sample in a study of beta chain features in type 1 diabetes. The isolated RNA, all of it, was reverse transcribed, so expressed TCRB transcripts were what got sequenced. The assay was immunoSEQ multiplex PCR, and TCRdb's table has in-frame clones only and misses some. Of approximately 150,000 clones listed, approximately 9.1% are singletons. Sequencing input: central memory CD4+ T cells from blood. These receptors were collected from a young woman in good health.

This clone was seen only a few times. The V and J genes are TRBV6-5 and TRBJ1-3; no definite D call. CDR1 is MNHEY, CDR2 SVGAGI, per germline. The CDR3 is 15 residues long. Trimming left V 6 bases short and J 0 bases short, with 12 bases between. This chain's CDR3 is CASRADRNSGNTIYF. The CDR3 DNA is TGTGCCAGCAGAGCGGACCGCAACTCTGGAAACACCATATATTTT.

This clone has more than one count but fewer than ten. The CDR3 sequence: CASSSLLAGGTNEQFF. The DNA for the CDR3 is TGTGCCAGCAGTTCCTTACTAGCGGGAGGAACCAATGAGCAGTTCTTC. The rearrangement joins TRBV25-1 to TRBJ2-1; 12 nucleotides agree with TRBD2. V was clipped by 5 bases and J by 6 bases; unmatched bases: 8. Germline values: CDR1 MGHDK, CDR2 SYGVNS. The CDR3 is 16 residues long.

The rearrangement joins TRBV4-1 to TRBJ1-5; no definite D call. Trimming removed 0 bases from V and 7 bases from J, with 13 bases in between. The CDR3 runs to 15 residues. Looked up from germline, CDR1 is MGHRA and CDR2 is YSYEKL. Written as DNA, the CDR3 is TGCGCCAGCAGCCAAGATCCGCACGAGGCCCAGCCCCAGCATTTT. As protein: CASSQDPHEAQPQHF.

This clone was seen a few times. This sequence joins TRBV5-1 and TRBJ2-3; tentatively, D is TRBD2 (7 bases). Germline V gene lookup returns CDR1 SGHRS and CDR2 YFSETQ. V gave up 0 bases and J gave up 8 bases, with 13 bases separating them. CDR3 length: 14 amino acids. CDR3 residues: CASSLDREGGTQYF. The DNA for the CDR3 is TGCGCCAGCAGCTTGGACAGGGAGGGAGGTACGCAGTATTTT.

The V call is TRBV6-6, the J call TRBJ1-1; no clear D gene. CDR1 is MNHNY, CDR2 SVGAGI, per germline (reference sequence). Trimming stripped 5 bases from V and 5 bases from J, with 15 bases between. This CDR3 comprises 14 residues. CDR3 region: CASSAPRAGTEAFF. CDR3 DNA sequence: TGTGCCAGCAGTGCCCCCCGGGCGGGAACTGAAGCTTTCTTT.

J is TRBJ2-7 and V is TRBV6-5; the match to TRBD1 covers 9 bases. Germline lookup yields CDR1 MNHEY and CDR2 SVGAGI. The ends lost 6 bases at V and 1 base at J; junction bases unmatched: 7. The CDR3 length is 15 residues. Written as DNA, the CDR3 is TGTGCCAGCAGGTTCCGGGACAGGGCATCCTACGAGCAGTACTTC. Amino acid sequence: CASRFRDRASYEQYF.

This clone was picked up a small number of times. This chain links TRBV9 with TRBJ2-6, with D perhaps TRBD2 (6 bases). Germline V CDR1 and CDR2: SGDLS, YYNGEE. The CDR3 is made up of 19 amino acids. Trimming took off 0 bases at V and 1 base at J, with 17 bases between the two ends. This CDR3 is CASSVARGKRVSGANVLTF. The CDR3, as DNA: TGTGCCAGCAGCGTAGCGCGGGGAAAGAGGGTGTCTGGGGCCAACGTCCTGACTTTC.

This clone was seen a handful of times. V gene TRBV4-2 combines with J gene TRBJ2-3, with 13 nucleotides matching TRBD2. This CDR3 comprises 16 residues. From germline, CDR1 is LGHNA and CDR2 YNFKEQ. V trimming: 4 bases; J trimming: 9 bases; junction bases outside the gene matches: 10. The chain's CDR3 is CASSRGTSGVLETQYF. CDR3 nucleotide sequence: TGTGCCAGCAGCCGCGGGACTAGCGGGGTCCTTGAAACGCAGTATTTT.

The table lists this clone with a count of one. The chain carries TRBV11-2 and TRBJ2-5, with 7 bases identical to TRBD2. CDR1 SGHAT and CDR2 FQNNGV come from the germline V gene. CDR3 length equals 14 residues. After removal of 5 bases from V and 2 bases from J, the junction contained 5 bases not matched to a gene. The CDR3 is CASSGGTIQETQYF. In DNA form, the CDR3 reads TGTGCCAGCAGCGGAGGGACTATACAAGAGACCCAGTACTTC.

This clone was counted between two and nine times. The CDR3 region has the DNA TGTGCCAGCAGCTCCCAGGGGAAAACTGGGGAGCAGTACTTC. Protein: CASSSQGKTGEQYF. The chain uses TRBV7-3 and TRBJ2-7; TRBD1 is a possible D gene (6 bases). V lost 4 bases to trimming and J lost 7 bases, with 17 bases between them. The CDR3 is 14 amino acids. Germline V gene lookup returns CDR1 SGHTA and CDR2 FQGTGA.

This clone was counted a few times. The chain is built from TRBV4-2 and TRBJ2-1; D unresolved. This CDR3 is built from 11 residues. The germline V gene has CDR1 LGHNA and CDR2 YNFKEQ. Trimming took 6 bases from V and 8 from J, leaving 8 bases between them. CDR3 nucleotides: TGTGCCAGCAGGCACGAGGATGAGCAGTTCTTC. Residues: CASRHEDEQFF.

There are a few counts of this clone. The gene calls are TRBV2 and TRBJ2-7, with TRBD1 matching 8 bases. The CDR3 has 13 amino acids. V was clipped by 7 bases and J by 2 bases; unmatched bases: 4. Germline values: CDR1 SNHLY, CDR2 FYNNEI. The CDR3 spells CASNSQGAYEQYF. CDR3 bases: TGTGCCAGCAACTCACAGGGGGCCTACGAGCAGTACTTC.

The J gene is TRBJ2-2, the V gene TRBV27; D remains unclear. Germline CDR1 reads MNHEY; CDR2 reads SMNVEV (reference sequence). This CDR3 has 11 amino acids. The germline V and J ends were trimmed by 3 bases and 7 bases, with 3 bases remaining between them. The CDR3 loop is CASSLSGELFF. The DNA for the CDR3 is TGTGCCAGCAGTTTGAGCGGGGAGCTGTTTTTT.

A few counts support this clone. The genes are TRBV11-2 and TRBJ2-5; a weak D match, TRBD2 (6 bases). Trimming left V 5 bases short and J 2 bases short, with 9 bases between. CDR3 size: 13 residues. Germline V gene lookup returns CDR1 SGHAT and CDR2 FQNNGV. This CDR3 is CASSQTRQETQYF. CDR3 bases: TGTGCCAGCAGCCAGACTAGACAAGAGACCCAGTACTTC. Full variable domain (remainder filled in from reference TRBV11-2 and TRBJ2-5): EAGVAQSPRYKIIEKRQSVAFWCNPISGHATLYWYQQILGQGPKLLIQFQNNGVVDDSQLPKDRFSAERLKGVDSTLKIQPAKLEDSAVYLCASSQTRQETQYFGPGTRLLVL.

This clone was seen more than once but under ten times. V gene TRBV5-1 combines with J gene TRBJ2-1; 7 bases match TRBD1. The CDR3 totals 15 residues. Germline V lookup: CDR1 SGHRS, CDR2 YFSETQ. After removal of 4 bases from V and 2 bases from J, the junction contained 6 bases not matched to a gene. In DNA, the CDR3 is TGCGCCAGCAGCCCTGACGGACAGGCCTACAATGAGCAGTTCTTC. Translating it yields CASSPDGQAYNEQFF.

This clone was observed a handful of times. This chain connects TRBV5-5 to TRBJ2-7; 10 bases fit TRBD1. The CDR3 extends over 15 amino acids. V was pared by 2 bases and J by 2 bases, with 4 bases of the junction left unmatched. In germline, CDR1 is SGHKS, CDR2 YYEKEE (reference sequence). CDR3 nucleotide sequence: TGTGCCAGCAGCTTTACCGGGACAGGGGCCTACGAGCAGTACTTC. It specifies CASSFTGTGAYEQYF.

The chain carries TRBV5-1 and TRBJ2-3, with D perhaps TRBD2 (6 bases). The CDR3 has 15 residues. CDR1 and CDR2 (germline): SGHRS, YFSETQ. Between the trimmed V and J ends, which lost 3 bases and 5 bases, there was a span of 16 bases. CDR3 residues: CASSSEVLGGDTQYF. In nucleotides, the CDR3 is TGCGCCAGCAGCTCCGAGGTCCTGGGGGGAGATACGCAGTATTTT.

This sequence joins TRBV11-2 and TRBJ1-2, with TRBD1 as a possible D gene (5 bases). The CDR3 totals 14 residues. Germline V lookup: CDR1 SGHAT, CDR2 FQNNGV. V was shortened by 5 bases and J by 8 bases, with 18 bases between the two germline ends. The CDR3 here is CASSQQGVSGGYTF. Written as DNA, the CDR3 is TGTGCCAGCAGCCAACAAGGGGTGTCGGGCGGCTACACCTTC.

This clone appeared a few times. The rearrangement joins TRBV29-1 to TRBJ2-2; perhaps TRBD1 as D (6 bases). Germline V gene lookup returns CDR1 SQVTM and CDR2 ANQGSEA. V shed 7 bases and J shed 0 bases, with 9 bases lying between them. The CDR3 runs to 13 residues. The DNA of the CDR3 is TGCAGCGCTGGACAGACGAACACCGGGGAGCTGTTTTTT. Translating gives CSAGQTNTGELFF.

This clone was recorded a few times. The genes are TRBV30 and TRBJ2-1; D is perhaps TRBD2 (6 bases). This CDR3 comprises 16 residues. In germline, CDR1 is GTSNPN, CDR2 SVGIG (reference sequence). The germline V and J ends were trimmed by 0 bases and 9 bases, with 21 bases remaining between them. CDR3 protein: CAWSVRVAAQVSEQFF. CDR3 nucleotides: TGTGCCTGGAGTGTACGAGTAGCGGCTCAGGTCAGTGAGCAGTTCTTC.

This chain links TRBV11-2 with TRBJ1-5; D unclear. This CDR3 contains 14 residues. Trimming removed 1 base from V and 9 bases from J, with 13 bases in between. CDR1 SGHAT and CDR2 FQNNGV come from the germline V gene. The CDR3 coding sequence is TGTGCCAGCAGCTTAGCGGCAGGTATAACGCCCCAGCATTTT. It codes for CASSLAAGITPQHF.

Many counts were recorded for this clone. J is TRBJ2-2 and V is TRBV14; D not certain. Trimming removed 5 bases from V and 3 bases from J, with 16 bases in between. The CDR3 runs 16 residues. The germline gives CDR1 SGHDN, CDR2 FVKESK. This chain's CDR3 is CASSIAPQHYTGELFF. For the CDR3, the DNA is TGTGCCAGCAGCATCGCACCGCAACATTACACCGGGGAGCTGTTTTTT.

CDR3 DNA sequence: TGTGCCAGCAGTTTACAGGGGTCGGAGACCCAGTACTTC. Protein sequence: CASSLQGSETQYF. This chain uses TRBV28 with TRBJ2-5, with D possibly TRBD1 on 6 matching bases. This CDR3 comprises 13 residues. The V gene's germline CDR1 is MDHEN and CDR2 SYDVKM. V lost 2 bases and J 5 bases, leaving 9 bases between the germline ends.

A remark on this clone: Just one base apart from a much larger clone, this may be a read error. The chain has TRBV7-9 and TRBJ1-2; 8 positions agree with TRBD1. V was clipped by 5 bases and J by 2 bases; unmatched bases: 1. CDR1 SEHNR and CDR2 FQNEAQ come from the germline V gene (reference sequence). This CDR3 is 13 amino acids long. As DNA, the CDR3 is TGTGCCAGCAGCCGACAGGGGAACTATGGCTACACCTTC. Protein product: CASSRQGNYGYTF.

This clone has just a few counts. J is TRBJ1-2 and V is TRBV9; D is undetermined. The CDR3 is made up of 16 amino acids. Germline V gene data show CDR1 as SGDLS and CDR2 as YYNGEE. The V end lost 0 bases, the J end lost 4 bases, and 16 bases lay between the germline ends. Written as DNA, the CDR3 is TGTGCCAGCAGCGTAGAATCAGGATCTATGTCCTATGGCTACACCTTC. Amino acid sequence: CASSVESGSMSYGYTF.

In this sample, this clone turned up a few times. The V and J genes are TRBV5-1 and TRBJ2-1; 9 positions match TRBD2. Looked up from germline, CDR1 is SGHRS and CDR2 is YFSETQ. The ends lost 4 bases at V and 8 bases at J; junction bases unmatched: 10. This CDR3 has 15 amino acids. CDR3 in DNA: TGCGCCAGCAGCCTGGTTAGTAGCGGGAGTTATGAGCAGTTCTTC. Its protein is CASSLVSSGSYEQFF.

This clone has more than one count but fewer than ten. V is TRBV5-6 and J is TRBJ2-1; 7 nucleotides agree with TRBD2. Trimming removed 0 bases from V and 2 bases from J; junction bases left unmatched: 5. Germline V gene data show CDR1 as SGHDT and CDR2 as YYEEEE. The CDR3 loop spans 16 amino acids. For the CDR3, the DNA is TGTGCCAGCAGCTTGGCCACTAGCGCGGCCTACAATGAGCAGTTCTTC. Encoded protein: CASSLATSAAYNEQFF.